The 16 T cell receptor beta chains below come from one sample, sequenced in a study of blood T cell repertoires in COVID-19. Profiling relied on immunoSEQ multiplex PCR, and the TCRdb table lists in-frame clones only, not all of them. The table has more than 100,000 clones, about 87% seen once. Sequenced: peripheral blood. The source of these receptors is a man aged 50-60 years with active COVID-19.

This clone was recorded only once. V is TRBV7-8 and J is TRBJ2-3, with D possibly matching TRBD2 (5 bases). The germline V gene encodes CDR1 SGHVS and CDR2 FQNEAQ. V lost 6 bases and J 0 bases, leaving 22 bases between the germline ends. CDR3 length equals 18 residues. CDR3 sequence: CASRSGRALISSTDTQYF. CDR3 sequence (DNA): TGTGCCAGCAGGTCCGGGCGGGCACTAATTTCTAGCACAGATACGCAGTATTTT.

The chain couples TRBV6-6 to TRBJ1-5; maybe TRBD1 (6 bases). This CDR3 is 15 amino acids long. Germline lookup yields CDR1 MNHNY and CDR2 SVGAGI (reference sequence). Trimming took 6 bases from V and 8 from J, leaving 20 bases between them. The CDR3 region has the DNA TGTGCCAGCAGGCAGACAGGCCAGGGTTCGAAGCCCCAGCATTTT. Translating gives CASRQTGQGSKPQHF.

The CDR3 DNA sequence: TGCAGCGTTGAAAATCCACTGACAGGGGTTCTCGGGGACGAGCAGTACTTC. The encoded protein is CSVENPLTGVLGDEQYF. V usage is TRBV29-1 and J usage is TRBJ2-7; 8 bases are a match to TRBD1. V shed 2 bases, J shed 5 bases, and the junction held 17 bases outside the gene matches. The CDR3 extends over 17 amino acids. Germline V CDR1 and CDR2: SQVTM, ANQGSEA.

The gene calls are TRBV4-1 and TRBJ1-6, with TRBD1 matching 7 bases. Trimming cost V 0 bases and J 7 bases; bases outside gene matches: 6. Germline V CDR1 and CDR2: MGHRA, YSYEKL. This CDR3 spans 16 amino acids. The DNA for the CDR3 is TGCGCCAGCAGCCAAGACCTGACAGGGCCAAATTCACCCCTCCACTTT. Amino acid sequence: CASSQDLTGPNSPLHF.

The V call is TRBV21-1, the J call TRBJ2-3; the table assigns TRBD1, which was not confirmed against the DNA. TRBV21-1 is listed as a pseudogene. This CDR3 has 16 amino acids. For the CDR3, the DNA is TGTGCCAGCAGCAAAAACTGGGGCTATCACACAGATACGCAGTATTTT. Protein product: CASSKNWGYHTDTQYF.

This rearrangement joins TRBV3-1 (or the pseudogene TRBV3-2) to TRBJ2-1, with D possibly TRBD1 on 5 matching bases. Trimming removed 3 bases at V and 7 bases at J, with 13 bases between. The CDR3 runs 14 residues. CDR1 LGHDT and CDR2 YNNKEL come from the germline V gene (reference sequence). For the CDR3, the DNA is TGTGCCAGCAGCCATTCCGACAGTGGTAATGAGCAGTTCTTC. Its translation: CASSHSDSGNEQFF.

The chain couples TRBV6-1 to TRBJ1-1, with D maybe TRBD1 (6 bases). Germline V gene sequence: CDR1 MNHNS, CDR2 SASEGT. V lost 10 bases, J lost 1 base, and 19 bases lay in between. The CDR3 is 15 residues long. The CDR3: CATLPLGQQNTEAFF. The DNA for the CDR3 is TGTGCCACCCTCCCTTTAGGACAGCAGAACACTGAAGCTTTCTTT.

This chain uses TRBV6-1 with TRBJ1-5; D remains unclear. Per germline, CDR1 MNHNS and CDR2 SASEGT. CDR3 length: 15 amino acids. Trimming stripped 3 bases from V and 0 bases from J, with 9 bases between. CDR3 coding DNA: TGTGCCAGCAGTGAGTTGTCCTATAGCAATCAGCCCCAGCATTTT. It is translated as CASSELSYSNQPQHF.

CDR3 DNA sequence: TGTGCCAGCTCACCAATAGCGGGGTACGAGCAGTACTTC. It specifies CASSPIAGYEQYF. This chain connects TRBV18 to TRBJ2-7; 8 bases line up with TRBD2. Germline V gene lookup returns CDR1 KGHSH and CDR2 LQKENI. V lost 2 bases and J lost 4; bases outside the gene matches: 1. CDR3 size: 13 residues.

This rearrangement joins TRBV3-1 (or the pseudogene TRBV3-2) to TRBJ2-7, with D hard to call. Deletions cut 1 base from V and 4 bases from J, with 2 bases between. Germline CDR1 LGHDT, CDR2 YNNKEL (reference sequence). CDR3 length: 11 amino acids. CDR3 region: CASSQAYEQYF. DNA of the CDR3: TGTGCCAGCAGCCAAGCATACGAGCAGTACTTC.

In its sample, this clone was seen once. The genes are TRBV7-9 and TRBJ2-7, with unresolved D. Germline V gene sequence: CDR1 SEHNR, CDR2 FQNEAQ (reference sequence). This CDR3 has 11 residues. The V and J ends lost 5 bases and 3 bases respectively, with 5 bases between them. In nucleotides, the CDR3 is TGTGCCAGCAGCCAATTCTACGAGCAGTACTTC. Translated, it gives CASSQFYEQYF. Full variable domain (rest looked up from reference TRBV7-9 and TRBJ2-7): DTGVSQNPRHKITKRGQNVTFRCDPISEHNRLYWYRQTLGQGPEFLTYFQNEAQLEKSRLLSDRFSAERPKGSFSTLEIQRTEQGDSAMYLCASSQFYEQYFGPGTRLTVT.

V and J are TRBV11-2 and TRBJ1-1, with 10 bases matching TRBD1. The CDR3 runs to 14 residues. Germline trimming cut 4 bases from V and 5 bases from J; bases unmatched to any gene: 4. Looked up from germline, CDR1 is SGHAT and CDR2 is FQNNGV. CDR3 DNA sequence: TGTGCCAGCAGCTCCGGGACAGGGGTGACTGAAGCTTTCTTT. Translating it yields CASSSGTGVTEAFF.

The V call is TRBV30, the J call TRBJ1-6, with 12 bases matching TRBD1. Germline lookup yields CDR1 GTSNPN and CDR2 SVGIG (reference sequence). Trimming cost V 2 bases and J 7 bases; bases outside gene matches: 6. This CDR3 is built from 16 residues. CDR3 in amino acids: CAWSRDRGPVNSPLHF. Written as DNA, the CDR3 is TGTGCCTGGAGTAGGGACAGGGGGCCGGTAAATTCACCCCTCCACTTT.

The CDR3 DNA follows: TGTGCCAGCAGTGATAAGGACAGGAATCAGCCCCAGCATTTT. Encoded protein: CASSDKDRNQPQHF. The J gene is TRBJ1-5, the V gene TRBV2, with 7 bases identical to TRBD1. V lost 3 bases, J lost 4 bases, and 3 bases stayed unmatched. CDR3 length equals 14 residues. CDR1 SNHLY and CDR2 FYNNEI come from the germline V gene. The full variable domain, in which reference TRBV2 and TRBJ1-5 provide the parts outside the CDR3, is EPEVTQTPSHQVTQMGQEVILRCVPISNHLYFYWYRQILGQKVEFLVSFYNNEISEKSEIFDDQFSVERPDGSNFTLKIRSTKLEDSAMYFCASSDKDRNQPQHFGDGTRLSIL.

The rearrangement links TRBV6-5 to TRBJ2-7, with TRBD1 identical over 8 bases. Germline V lookup: CDR1 MNHEY, CDR2 SVGAGI. The CDR3 consists of 15 residues. V lost 0 bases to trimming and J lost 1 base; unmatched junction nucleotides: 2. The CDR3 DNA reads as TGTGCCAGCAGTTACTCTGGGACAGGTTCCTACGAGCAGTACTTC. Translation gives CASSYSGTGSYEQYF.

In its sample, this clone was seen a few times. The CDR3 protein is CASSQDRGMFF. In nucleotides, the CDR3 is TGTGCCAGCAGCCAAGACCGGGGAATGTTTTTT. This rearrangement joins TRBV7-9 to TRBJ2-2, with D maybe TRBD2 (5 bases). CDR1 SEHNR and CDR2 FQNEAQ come from the germline V gene (reference sequence). The V and J ends lost 5 bases and 15 bases respectively, with 13 bases between them. This CDR3 contains 11 residues. Supplemented by reference TRBV7-9 and TRBJ2-2, the full variable domain reads DTGVSQNPRHKITKRGQNVTFRCDPISEHNRLYWYRQTLGQGPEFLTYFQNEAQLEKSRLLSDRFSAERPKGSFSTLEIQRTEQGDSAMYLCASSQDRGMFFGEGSRLTVL.